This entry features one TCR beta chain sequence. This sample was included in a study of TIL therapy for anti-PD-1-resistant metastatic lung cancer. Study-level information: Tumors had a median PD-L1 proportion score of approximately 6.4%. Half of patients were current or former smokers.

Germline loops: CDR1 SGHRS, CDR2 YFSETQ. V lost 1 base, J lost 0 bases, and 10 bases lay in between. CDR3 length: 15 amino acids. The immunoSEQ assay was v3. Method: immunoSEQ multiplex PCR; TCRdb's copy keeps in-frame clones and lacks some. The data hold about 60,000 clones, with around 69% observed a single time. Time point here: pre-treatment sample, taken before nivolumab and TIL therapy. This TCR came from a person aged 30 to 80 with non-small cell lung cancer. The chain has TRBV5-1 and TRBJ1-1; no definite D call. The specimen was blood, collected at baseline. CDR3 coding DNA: TGCGCCAGCAGCTTGCCGGACGGGCTGAACACTGAAGCTTTCTTT. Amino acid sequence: CASSLPDGLNTEAFF.